The next 5 T cell receptor beta chains were all read from a single sample in a study of blood T cell repertoires in COVID-19. Profiling relied on immunoSEQ multiplex PCR, and the TCRdb table lists in-frame clones only, not all of them. The sample has about 100,000 clones; about 85% are singletons. The sample consisted of peripheral blood. The receptors here all came from a woman in her 70s with active or convalescent COVID-19.

The gene calls are TRBV7-3 and TRBJ1-1, with D maybe TRBD1 (5 bases). Deletions cut 2 bases from V and 2 bases from J, with 9 bases between. CDR1 is SGHTA, CDR2 FQGTGA, per germline. The CDR3 covers 14 residues. The CDR3 bases are TGTGCCAGCAGCTTAGGGGGGGAAAACACTGAAGCTTTCTTT. Translated: CASSLGGENTEAFF.

This chain connects TRBV12-1 to TRBJ1-3; the table's D call, TRBD1, was not checked against the DNA. TRBV12-1 is recorded as a pseudogene. This CDR3 comprises 16 residues. The CDR3 loop reads CASSFAGTGRGNTIYF. CDR3 DNA sequence: TGTGCCAGCAGCTTTGCCGGGACAGGGCGAGGAAACACCATATATTTT.

This chain uses TRBV7-3 with TRBJ2-1, with 10 bases lining up with TRBD1. Germline V lookup: CDR1 SGHTA, CDR2 FQGTGA. This CDR3 region has 19 residues. The ends lost 2 bases at V and 0 bases at J; junction bases unmatched: 10. CDR3 nucleotides: TGTGCCAGCAGCTTATCCGGGACAGGGGCGATCTTCTCCTACAATGAGCAGTTCTTC. Amino acid sequence: CASSLSGTGAIFSYNEQFF.

V gene TRBV4-2 combines with J gene TRBJ1-4, with D perhaps TRBD1 (5 bases). V dropped 5 bases and J dropped 8 bases, with 18 bases sitting between them. The CDR3 is 15 residues long. CDR1 and CDR2 from the germline V gene are LGHNA and YNFKEQ. The CDR3 here is CASSYRGVRYEKLFF. In nucleotides, the CDR3 is TGTGCCAGCAGCTACCGGGGGGTTAGATACGAAAAACTGTTTTTT.

The chain's CDR3 is CASSERTNYGYTF. In nucleotides, the CDR3 is TGTGCCAGCAGTGAGAGAACTAACTATGGCTACACCTTC. This rearrangement joins TRBV6-1 to TRBJ1-2; D unclear. The CDR3 is 13 amino acids. CDR1 is MNHNS and CDR2 is SASEGT in the germline V gene. V was shortened by 3 bases and J by 0 bases, with 5 bases between the two germline ends.